This T cell receptor beta chain was sequenced for a study of blood T cells in healthy people across ages. This clonotype turned up a few times. The use of a sample-barcoded 5' primer and a J-beta primer mix characterized a second PCR of roughly 6 to 11 cycles. With 12 random nucleotides, a template-switch adaptor tagged each individual cDNA molecule. TCRdb called the 5' RACE reads again in MiXCR, with one record for every CDR3 protein. This sample has about 1,800,000 distinct CDR3 sequences; under 30% occur once, and the top ten carry less than 9.5%. The clonotype was recovered from a woman in her thirties in good health. The sequenced material came from blood.

In nucleotides, the CDR3 is TGCAGCGTTGGACATACTAGCACAGATACGCAGTATTTT. This encodes CSVGHTSTDTQYF. The J gene is TRBJ2-3, the V gene TRBV29-1, with unresolved D. Per the germline V gene, CDR1 is SQVTM and CDR2 is ANQGSEA. The CDR3 has 13 residues. Trimming took 4 bases from V and 0 from J, leaving 8 bases between them.